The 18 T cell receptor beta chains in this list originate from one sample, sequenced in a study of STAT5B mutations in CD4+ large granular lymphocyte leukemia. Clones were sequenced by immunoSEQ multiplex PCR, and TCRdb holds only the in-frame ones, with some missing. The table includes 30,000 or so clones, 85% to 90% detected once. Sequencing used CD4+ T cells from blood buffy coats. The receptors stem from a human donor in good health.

CDR3 DNA: TGCGCCAGCAGCCTTTACCCTAGCGGGAAGGTAGAAAATGAGCAGTTCTTC. This translates into CASSLYPSGKVENEQFF. The V gene is TRBV5-1, the J gene TRBJ2-1, with 9 bases matching TRBD2. Trimming at V came to 4 bases and at J to 7 bases, leaving 15 bases not matched to a gene. Germline lookup yields CDR1 SGHRS and CDR2 YFSETQ. The CDR3 extends over 17 amino acids.

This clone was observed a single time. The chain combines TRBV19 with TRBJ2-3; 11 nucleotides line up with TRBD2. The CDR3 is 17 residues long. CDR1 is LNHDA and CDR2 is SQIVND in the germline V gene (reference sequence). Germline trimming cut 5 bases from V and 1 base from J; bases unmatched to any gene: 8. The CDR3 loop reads CASSPSTSGARTDTQYF. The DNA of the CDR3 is TGTGCCAGTAGTCCCTCGACTAGCGGGGCACGCACAGATACGCAGTATTTT.

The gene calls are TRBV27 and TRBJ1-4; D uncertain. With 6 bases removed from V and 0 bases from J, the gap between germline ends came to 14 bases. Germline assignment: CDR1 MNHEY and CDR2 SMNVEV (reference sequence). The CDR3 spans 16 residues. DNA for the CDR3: TGTGCCAGCAGAAACCGGATGGCGGCAACTAATGAAAAACTGTTTTTT. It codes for CASRNRMAATNEKLFF.

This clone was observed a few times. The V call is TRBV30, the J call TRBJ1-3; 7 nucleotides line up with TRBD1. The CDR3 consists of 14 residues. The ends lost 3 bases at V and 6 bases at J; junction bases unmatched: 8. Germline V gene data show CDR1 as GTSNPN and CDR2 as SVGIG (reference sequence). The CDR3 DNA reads TGTGCCTGGAGATCCGGGACAGCCGAAAACACCATATATTTT. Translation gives CAWRSGTAENTIYF.

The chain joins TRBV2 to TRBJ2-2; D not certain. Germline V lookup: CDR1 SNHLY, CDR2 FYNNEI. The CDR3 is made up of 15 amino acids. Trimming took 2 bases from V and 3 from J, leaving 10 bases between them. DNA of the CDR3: TGTGCCAGCAGTGAAACAAGACACGACACCGGGGAGCTGTTTTTT. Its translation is CASSETRHDTGELFF.

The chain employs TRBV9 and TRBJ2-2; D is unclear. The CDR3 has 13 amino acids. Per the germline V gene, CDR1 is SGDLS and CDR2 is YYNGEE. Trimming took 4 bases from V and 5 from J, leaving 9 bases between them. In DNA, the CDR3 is TGTGCCAGCAGCCCCCACGCGACCGGGGAGCTGTTTTTT. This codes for CASSPHATGELFF.

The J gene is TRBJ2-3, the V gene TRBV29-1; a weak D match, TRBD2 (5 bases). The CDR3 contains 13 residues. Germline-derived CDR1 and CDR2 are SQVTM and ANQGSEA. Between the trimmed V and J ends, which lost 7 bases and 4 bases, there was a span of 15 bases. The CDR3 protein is CSAKREMSDTQYF. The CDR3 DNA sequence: TGCAGCGCTAAGAGGGAGATGTCAGATACGCAGTATTTT.

The chain's CDR3 is CASSLLNEQFF. The CDR3 DNA sequence: TGTGCCAGCAGCTTATTAAATGAGCAGTTCTTC. V and J are TRBV11-2 and TRBJ2-1; no clear D. Germline loops: CDR1 SGHAT, CDR2 FQNNGV. Trimming cost V 2 bases and J 7 bases, with 3 bases left between them. CDR3 length: 11 residues.

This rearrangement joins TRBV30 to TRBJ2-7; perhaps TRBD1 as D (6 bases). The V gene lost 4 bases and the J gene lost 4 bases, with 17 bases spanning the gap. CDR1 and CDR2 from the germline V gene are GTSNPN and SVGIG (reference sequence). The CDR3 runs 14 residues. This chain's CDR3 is CAWTMRGYRYEQYF. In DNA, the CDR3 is TGTGCCTGGACGATGAGGGGGTATAGGTACGAGCAGTACTTC. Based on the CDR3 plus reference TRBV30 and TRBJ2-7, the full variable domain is SQTIHQWPATLVQPVGSPLSLECTVEGTSNPNLYWYRQAAGRGLQLLFYSVGIGQISSEVPQNLSASRPQDRQFILSSKKLLLSDSGFYLCAWTMRGYRYEQYFGPGTRLTVT.

The CDR3 reads CASSPTGTGSYEQYF. The CDR3 DNA reads as TGTGCCAGCTCACCCACCGGGACGGGGTCCTACGAGCAGTACTTC. This chain connects TRBV18 to TRBJ2-7; TRBD1 or TRBD2 may be the D gene (5 bases each). The CDR3 has 15 amino acids. Trimming left V 3 bases short and J 1 base short, with 13 bases between. From germline, CDR1 is KGHSH and CDR2 LQKENI.

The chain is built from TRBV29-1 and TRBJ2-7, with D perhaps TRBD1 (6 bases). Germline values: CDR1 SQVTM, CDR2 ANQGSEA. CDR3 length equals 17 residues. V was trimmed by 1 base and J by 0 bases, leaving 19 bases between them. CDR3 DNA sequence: TGCAGCGTTGAAGGTGGGGGCAAGGTTACGGGCTCCTACGAGCAGTACTTC. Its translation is CSVEGGGKVTGSYEQYF.

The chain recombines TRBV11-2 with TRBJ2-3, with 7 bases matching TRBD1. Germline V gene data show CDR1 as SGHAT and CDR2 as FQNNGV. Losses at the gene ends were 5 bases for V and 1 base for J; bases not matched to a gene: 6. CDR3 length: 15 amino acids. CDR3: CASSPQTGRTDTQYF. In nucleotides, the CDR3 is TGTGCCAGCAGCCCGCAGACAGGGCGCACAGATACGCAGTATTTT.

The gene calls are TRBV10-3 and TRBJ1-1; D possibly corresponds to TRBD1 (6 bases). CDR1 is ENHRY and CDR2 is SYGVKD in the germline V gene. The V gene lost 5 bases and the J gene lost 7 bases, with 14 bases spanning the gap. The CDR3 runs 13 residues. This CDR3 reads CAISRQGLGEAFF. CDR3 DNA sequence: TGTGCCATCAGTAGGCAGGGGCTAGGTGAAGCTTTCTTT.

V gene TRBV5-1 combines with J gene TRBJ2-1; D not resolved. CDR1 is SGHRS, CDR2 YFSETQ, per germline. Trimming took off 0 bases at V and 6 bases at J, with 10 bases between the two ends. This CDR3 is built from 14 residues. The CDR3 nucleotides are TGCGCCAGCAGCTTGGGATTTGGGCTCAATGAGCAGTTCTTC. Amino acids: CASSLGFGLNEQFF.

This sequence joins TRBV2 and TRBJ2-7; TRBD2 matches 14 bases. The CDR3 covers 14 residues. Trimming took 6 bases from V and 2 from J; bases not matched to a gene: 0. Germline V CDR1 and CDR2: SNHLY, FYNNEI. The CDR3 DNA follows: TGTGCCAGCAGGGGACTAGCGGGAGCCTACGAGCAGTACTTC. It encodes CASRGLAGAYEQYF.

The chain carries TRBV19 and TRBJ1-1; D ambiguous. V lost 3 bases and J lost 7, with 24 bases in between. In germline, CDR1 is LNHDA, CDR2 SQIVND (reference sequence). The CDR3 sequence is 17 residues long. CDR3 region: CASSIGRIRTPNIEAFF. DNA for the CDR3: TGTGCCAGTAGTATTGGGCGAATCAGGACGCCCAATATTGAAGCTTTCTTT.

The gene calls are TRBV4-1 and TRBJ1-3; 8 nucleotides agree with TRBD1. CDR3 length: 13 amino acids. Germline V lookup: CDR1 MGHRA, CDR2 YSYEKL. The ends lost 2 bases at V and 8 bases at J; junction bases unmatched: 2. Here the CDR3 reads CASSQTGGDTIYF. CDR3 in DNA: TGCGCCAGCAGCCAAACAGGGGGGGACACCATATATTTT.

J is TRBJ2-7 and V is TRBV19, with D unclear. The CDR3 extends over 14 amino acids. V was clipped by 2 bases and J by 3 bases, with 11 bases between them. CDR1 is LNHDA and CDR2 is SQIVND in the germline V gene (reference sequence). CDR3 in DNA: TGTGCCAGTAGTATATCCGGCTTTGACTACGAGCAGTACTTC. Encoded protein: CASSISGFDYEQYF. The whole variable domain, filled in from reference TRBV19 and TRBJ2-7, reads DGGITQSPKYLFRKEGQNVTLSCEQNLNHDAMYWYRQDPGQGLRLIYYSQIVNDFQKGDIAEGYSVSREKKESFPLTVTSAQKNPTAFYLCASSISGFDYEQYFGPGTRLTVT.